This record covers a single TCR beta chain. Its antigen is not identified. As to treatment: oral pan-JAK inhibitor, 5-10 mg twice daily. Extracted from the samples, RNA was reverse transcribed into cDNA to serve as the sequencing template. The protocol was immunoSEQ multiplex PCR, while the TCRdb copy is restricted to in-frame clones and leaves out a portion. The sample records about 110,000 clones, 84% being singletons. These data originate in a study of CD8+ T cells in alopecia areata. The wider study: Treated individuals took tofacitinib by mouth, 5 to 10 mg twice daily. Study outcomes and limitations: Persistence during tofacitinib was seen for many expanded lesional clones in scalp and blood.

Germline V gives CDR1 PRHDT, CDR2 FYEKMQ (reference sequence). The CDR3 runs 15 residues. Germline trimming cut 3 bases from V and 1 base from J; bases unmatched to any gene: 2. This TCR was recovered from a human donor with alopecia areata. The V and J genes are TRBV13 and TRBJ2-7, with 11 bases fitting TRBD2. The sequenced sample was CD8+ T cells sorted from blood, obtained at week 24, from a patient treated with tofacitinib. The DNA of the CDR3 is TGTGCCAGCAGCTTTCTAGCGGGGGGTTCCTACGAGCAGTACTTC. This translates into CASSFLAGGSYEQYF.